The rows below give T cell receptor beta chains drawn from one sample of a study of blood T cell repertoires in COVID-19. Some clones are missing from TCRdb's copy, which holds only in-frame ones; the method was immunoSEQ multiplex PCR. The sample holds some 310,000 clones; approximately 87% are singletons and the top ten take less than 3.5%. The sample taken for sequencing was peripheral blood. The receptors derive from a woman aged 25 to 39 with COVID-19, enrolled during active disease. Both conserved end residues are part of each CDR3.

j_gene | v_gene | CDR3aa
TRBJ2-7 | TRBV5-4 | CASSFRLAGDEQYF
TRBJ1-2 | TRBV30 | CAWNHGQNGYTF
TRBJ2-1 | TRBV19 | CASRSRGSGYEQFF
TRBJ2-7 | TRBV7-8 | CASSLEGALREQYF
TRBJ2-7 | TRBV27 | CASSPGQGPYEQYF
TRBJ2-7 | TRBV5-4 | CASSMGQGYEQYF
TRBJ2-1 | TRBV28 | CASSLAGGPGSYNEQFF
TRBJ2-5 | TRBV5-4 | CASSSDDRDRGRETQYF
TRBJ2-1 | TRBV5-1 | CASSYGTPSYNEQFF
TRBJ2-2 | TRBV25-1 | CASSEGALSQAGELFF
TRBJ1-3 | TRBV9 | CASSVGSSGRRSGNTIYF
TRBJ1-2 | TRBV24-1 | CATSDWDRGKHGYTF